These T cell receptor beta chains were read from a single sample in a study of vaccination effects on CD4 cells after COVID-19. These receptors have no identified antigens. The assay was immunoSEQ multiplex PCR, and TCRdb's table has in-frame clones only and misses some. The table shows some 61,000 clones, with 76% occurring only once. The material sequenced was CD4+ T cells from PBMCs cultured with HCoV-OC43 spike peptides, taken after COVID-19 vaccination. The receptors here all came from a human donor who received a COVID-19 vaccine. Both conserved end residues are part of each CDR3. Each record gives: clone size, V gene, J gene, CDR3 protein. For some rows the clone size is stated as once, few or many, or as a class when expanded; others skip it.

few,TRBV19,TRBJ1-5,CASNSGSQPQHF
.,TRBV25-1,TRBJ1-4,CASSDSGPGKLFF
.,TRBV14,TRBJ2-2,CASSQDRAPGGTGELFF
.,TRBV2,TRBJ1-5,CASGSDRVGNQPQHF
.,TRBV9,TRBJ1-3,CASSPLSHSLSGNTIYF
few,TRBV18,TRBJ1-2,CASSPAGDNYGYTF
few,TRBV7-7,TRBJ2-2,CASSLAGVNTGELFF
.,TRBV6-4,TRBJ1-5,CASSDSPGEEDYSNQPQHF
few,TRBV10-1,TRBJ1-6,CASSEPNSPLHF
.,TRBV6-6,TRBJ1-1,CASSRPRDRRENTEAFF
.,TRBV6-5,TRBJ1-2,CASRRMRQGLDGYTF
few,TRBV5-6,TRBJ1-5,CASSLGTGATRSNQPQHF
.,TRBV2,TRBJ1-1,CASTDNPGADTEAFF
.,TRBV18,TRBJ1-1,CASSRIGGDTEAFF
.,TRBV14,TRBJ1-1,CASSHGTVNTEAFF
.,TRBV7-2,TRBJ1-5,CASSPRAGVSNQPQHF
.,TRBV6-5,TRBJ1-1,CASTLGQASTEAFF
.,TRBV29-1,TRBJ2-5,CSGDRGLGETQYF
.,TRBV19,TRBJ1-2,CASSIFDRAPYGYTF
.,TRBV5-1,TRBJ1-1,CASRRLPQGGTEAFF
.,TRBV9,TRBJ1-6,CASSAAPGSYNSPLHF
.,TRBV6-5,TRBJ2-1,CASSRDPGTGNEQFF
.,TRBV5-1,TRBJ2-5,CASSTHERGFPQYF
.,TRBV30,TRBJ1-2,CAWSPREDLTGYTF
few,TRBV30,TRBJ1-4,CAWSRLPEKLFF
few,TRBV5-5,TRBJ2-6,CASTLPPMSSGANVLTF
.,TRBV25-1,TRBJ1-2,CASSPAGGSGYTF
few,TRBV5-5,TRBJ2-2,CASSFYAQGGELFF
once,TRBV6-6,TRBJ2-3,CASSSSTRFTDTQYF
.,TRBV10-1,TRBJ2-5,CASSTDSDGETQYF
.,TRBV4-1,TRBJ2-1,CASSQFHGGLAEDEQFF
.,TRBV7-3,TRBJ1-2,CASSSAIGTGDGYTF
.,TRBV7-3,TRBJ2-1,CASSSGTGRSSYNEQFF
.,TRBV6-5,TRBJ1-1,CASSDQGVGAFF
.,TRBV19,TRBJ1-2,CASTGFNYGYTF
.,TRBV19,TRBJ2-6,CASRDTGGSANVLTF
.,TRBV9,TRBJ1-1,CASSVGWGLLGTEAFF
.,TRBV24-1,TRBJ2-1,CATSDSSGGVYNEQFF
few,TRBV6-5,TRBJ2-5,CASTSTGQPQETQYF
.,TRBV18,TRBJ1-5,CASSPRTGDFYSNQPQHF
.,TRBV10-3,TRBJ2-5,CAISEDRLGPQETQYF
.,TRBV6-5,TRBJ1-6,CASSYRLDNSPLHF
once,TRBV5-6,TRBJ1-2,CASSLERGGGYTF
few,TRBV7-9,TRBJ1-1,CASSSDRGRAFF
.,TRBV6-4,TRBJ1-3,CASSVAQGNTIYF